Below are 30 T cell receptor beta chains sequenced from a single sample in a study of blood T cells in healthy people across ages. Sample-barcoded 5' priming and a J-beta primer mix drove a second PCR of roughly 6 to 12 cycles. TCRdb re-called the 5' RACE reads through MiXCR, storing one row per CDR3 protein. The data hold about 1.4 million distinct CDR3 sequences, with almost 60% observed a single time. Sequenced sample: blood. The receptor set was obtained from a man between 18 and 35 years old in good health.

CDR3: CASSLDGTLAEAFF. The CDR3 nucleotides read TGTGCCAGCAGCTTGGACGGAACACTGGCTGAAGCTTTCTTT. The chain has TRBV9 and TRBJ1-1; no clear D gene. V was clipped by 4 bases and J by 6 bases, with 16 bases between them. CDR1 is SGDLS and CDR2 is YYNGEE in the germline V gene. The CDR3 loop spans 14 amino acids.

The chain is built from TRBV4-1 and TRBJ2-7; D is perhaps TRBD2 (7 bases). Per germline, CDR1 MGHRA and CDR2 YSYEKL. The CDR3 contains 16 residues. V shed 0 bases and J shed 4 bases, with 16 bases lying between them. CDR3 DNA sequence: TGCGCCAGCAGCCAAGAATCCCGGGGGGCCGCTTACGAGCAGTACTTC. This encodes CASSQESRGAAYEQYF.

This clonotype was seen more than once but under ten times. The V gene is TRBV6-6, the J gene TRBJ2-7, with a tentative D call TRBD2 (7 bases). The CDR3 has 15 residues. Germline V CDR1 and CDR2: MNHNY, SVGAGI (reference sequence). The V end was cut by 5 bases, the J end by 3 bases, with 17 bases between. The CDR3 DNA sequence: TGTGCCAGCAGTCCTCTGAGAGGGGGGGGCTACGAGCAGTACTTC. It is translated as CASSPLRGGGYEQYF.

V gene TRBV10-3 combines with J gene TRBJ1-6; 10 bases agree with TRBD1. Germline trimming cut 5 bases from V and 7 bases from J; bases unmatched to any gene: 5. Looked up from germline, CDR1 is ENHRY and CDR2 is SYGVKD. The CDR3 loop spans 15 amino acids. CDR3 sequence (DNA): TGTGCCATCAGTCGACAGGGGGCAAGAAATTCACCCCTCCACTTT. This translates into CAISRQGARNSPLHF.

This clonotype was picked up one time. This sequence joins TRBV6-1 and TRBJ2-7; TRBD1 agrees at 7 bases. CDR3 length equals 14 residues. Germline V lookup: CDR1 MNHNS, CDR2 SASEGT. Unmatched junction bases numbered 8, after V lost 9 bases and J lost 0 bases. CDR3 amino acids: CASHPQGVSYEQYF. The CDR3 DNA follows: TGTGCCAGTCACCCCCAGGGGGTCTCCTACGAGCAGTACTTC.

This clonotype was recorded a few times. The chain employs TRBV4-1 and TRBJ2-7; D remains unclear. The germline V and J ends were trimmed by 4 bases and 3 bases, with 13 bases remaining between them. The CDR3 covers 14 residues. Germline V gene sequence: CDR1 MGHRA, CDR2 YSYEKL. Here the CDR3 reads CASSPSHPFYEQYF. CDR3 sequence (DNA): TGCGCCAGCAGCCCCAGCCACCCTTTCTACGAGCAGTACTTC.

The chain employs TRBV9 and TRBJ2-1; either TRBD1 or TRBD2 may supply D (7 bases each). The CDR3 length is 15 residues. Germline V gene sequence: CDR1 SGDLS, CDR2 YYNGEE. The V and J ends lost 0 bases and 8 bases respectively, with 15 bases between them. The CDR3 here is CASSVDPGGGYEQFF. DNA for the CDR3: TGTGCCAGCAGCGTAGACCCAGGGGGGGGATATGAGCAGTTCTTC.

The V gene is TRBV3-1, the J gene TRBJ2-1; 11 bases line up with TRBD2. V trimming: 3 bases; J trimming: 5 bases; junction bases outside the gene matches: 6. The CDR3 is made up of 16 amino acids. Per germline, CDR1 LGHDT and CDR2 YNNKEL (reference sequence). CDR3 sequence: CASSQAGSGRDNEQFF. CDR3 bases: TGTGCCAGCAGCCAGGCGGGTAGCGGGAGGGACAATGAGCAGTTCTTC.

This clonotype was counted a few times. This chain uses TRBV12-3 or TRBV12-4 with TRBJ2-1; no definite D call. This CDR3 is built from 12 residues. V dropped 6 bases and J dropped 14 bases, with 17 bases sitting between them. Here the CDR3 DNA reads TGTGCCAGCAGCCCAATGCCGACCGGAGAGTTCTTC. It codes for CASSPMPTGEFF.

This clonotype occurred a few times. The CDR3 bases are TGTGCCAGCAGCCCGGGACAGGGGCGCGAGCAGTACTTC. Translating it yields CASSPGQGREQYF. The J gene is TRBJ2-4, the V gene TRBV7-2; 10 nucleotides match TRBD1. The DNA end is a closer match to TRBJ2-7, so the J assignment may be wrong. The germline V gene has CDR1 SGHTA and CDR2 FQGNSA. The CDR3 has 13 residues.

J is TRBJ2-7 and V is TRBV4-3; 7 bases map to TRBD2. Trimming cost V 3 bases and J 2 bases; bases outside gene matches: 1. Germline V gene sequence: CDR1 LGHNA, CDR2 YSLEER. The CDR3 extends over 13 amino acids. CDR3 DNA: TGCGCCAGCAGCCAGACTAGCACCTACGAGCAGTACTTC. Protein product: CASSQTSTYEQYF.

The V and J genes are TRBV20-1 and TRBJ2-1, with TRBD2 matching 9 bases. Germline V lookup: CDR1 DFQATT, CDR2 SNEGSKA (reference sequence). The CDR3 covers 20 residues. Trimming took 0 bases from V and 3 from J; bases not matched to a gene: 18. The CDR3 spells CSARERGGGSGNYGYNEQFF. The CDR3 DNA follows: TGCAGTGCTAGAGAGCGGGGGGGCGGTTCTGGGAACTATGGCTACAATGAGCAGTTCTTC.

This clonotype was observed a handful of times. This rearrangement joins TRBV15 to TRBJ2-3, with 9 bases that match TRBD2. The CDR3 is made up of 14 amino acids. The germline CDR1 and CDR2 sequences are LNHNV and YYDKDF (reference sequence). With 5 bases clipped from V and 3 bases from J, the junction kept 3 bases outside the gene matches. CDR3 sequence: CATSSRGGTDTQYF. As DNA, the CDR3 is TGTGCCACCAGCTCGCGGGGGGGAACAGATACGCAGTATTTT.

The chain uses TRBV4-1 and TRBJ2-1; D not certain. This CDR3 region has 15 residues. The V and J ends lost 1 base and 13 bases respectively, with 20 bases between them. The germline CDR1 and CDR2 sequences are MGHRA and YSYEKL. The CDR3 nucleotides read TGCGCCAGCAGCCAAGCACCCGGACCCGAAGAGACCCAGTTCTTC. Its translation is CASSQAPGPEETQFF.

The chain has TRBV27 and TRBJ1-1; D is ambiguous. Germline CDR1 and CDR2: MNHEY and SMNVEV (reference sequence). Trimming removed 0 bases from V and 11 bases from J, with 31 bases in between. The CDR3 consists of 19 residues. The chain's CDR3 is CASSLSTFGLTTAKVKAFF. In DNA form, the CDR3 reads TGTGCCAGCAGTTTATCTACGTTCGGATTAACCACCGCGAAGGTGAAGGCTTTCTTT.

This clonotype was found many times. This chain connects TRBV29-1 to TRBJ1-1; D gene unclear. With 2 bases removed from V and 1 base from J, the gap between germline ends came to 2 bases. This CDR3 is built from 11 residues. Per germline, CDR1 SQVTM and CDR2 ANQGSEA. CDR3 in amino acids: CSVETNTEAFF. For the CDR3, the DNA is TGCAGCGTTGAAACGAACACTGAAGCTTTCTTT.

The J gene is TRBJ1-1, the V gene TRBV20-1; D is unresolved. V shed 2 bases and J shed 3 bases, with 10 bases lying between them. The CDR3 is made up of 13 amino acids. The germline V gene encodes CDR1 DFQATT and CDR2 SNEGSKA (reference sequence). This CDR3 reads CSARPIQDTEAFF. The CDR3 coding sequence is TGCAGTGCTAGACCCATTCAGGACACTGAAGCTTTCTTT.

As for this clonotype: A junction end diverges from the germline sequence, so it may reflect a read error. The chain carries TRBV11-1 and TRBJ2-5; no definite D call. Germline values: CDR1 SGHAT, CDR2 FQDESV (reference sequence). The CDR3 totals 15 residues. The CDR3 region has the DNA TGTGCCAACAGCGATGACATGACGGATAAAGAGACCCAGTACTTC. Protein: CANSDDMTDKETQYF.

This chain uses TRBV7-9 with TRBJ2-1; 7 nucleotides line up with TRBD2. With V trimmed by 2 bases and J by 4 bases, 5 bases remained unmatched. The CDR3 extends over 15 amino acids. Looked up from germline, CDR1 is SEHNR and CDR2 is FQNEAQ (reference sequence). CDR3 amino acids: CASSLRAGIYNEQFF. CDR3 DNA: TGTGCCAGCAGCTTAAGAGCGGGGATTTACAATGAGCAGTTCTTC.

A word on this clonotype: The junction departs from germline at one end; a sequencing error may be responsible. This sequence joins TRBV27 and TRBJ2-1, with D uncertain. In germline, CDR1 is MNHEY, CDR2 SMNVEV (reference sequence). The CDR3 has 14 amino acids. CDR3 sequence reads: CASSLSTQYNERFF. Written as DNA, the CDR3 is TGTGCCAGCAGTCTTTCGACCCAATACAATGAGCGGTTCTTC.

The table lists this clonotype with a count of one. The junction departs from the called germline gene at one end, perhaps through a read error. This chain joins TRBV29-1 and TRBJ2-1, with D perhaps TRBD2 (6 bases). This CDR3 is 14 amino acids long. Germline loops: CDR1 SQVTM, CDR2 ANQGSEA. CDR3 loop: CSVDVGSTYNERFF. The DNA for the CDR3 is TGCAGCGTTGACGTCGGGAGCACCTACAATGAGCGGTTCTTC.

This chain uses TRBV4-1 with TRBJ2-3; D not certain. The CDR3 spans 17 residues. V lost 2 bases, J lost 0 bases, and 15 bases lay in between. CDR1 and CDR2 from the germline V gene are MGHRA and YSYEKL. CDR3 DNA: TGCGCCAGCAGCCAATTGATAAGCCTCTCTAGCACAGATACGCAGTATTTT. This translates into CASSQLISLSSTDTQYF.

This chain's CDR3 is CASSQETGLISGANVLTF. The DNA of the CDR3 is TGTGCCAGCAGCCAAGAGACGGGCTTGATCTCTGGGGCCAACGTCCTGACTTTC. V usage is TRBV3-1 and J usage is TRBJ2-6; D call uncertain. The CDR3 covers 18 residues. V dropped 0 bases and J dropped 0 bases, with 12 bases sitting between them. CDR1 is LGHDT and CDR2 is YNNKEL in the germline V gene (reference sequence).

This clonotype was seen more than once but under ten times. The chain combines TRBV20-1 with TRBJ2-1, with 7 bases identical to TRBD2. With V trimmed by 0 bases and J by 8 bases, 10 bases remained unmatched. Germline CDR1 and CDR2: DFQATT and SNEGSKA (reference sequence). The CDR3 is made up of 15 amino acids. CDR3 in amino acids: CSARDIGEGIDEQFF. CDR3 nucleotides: TGCAGTGCTAGAGATATCGGGGAGGGTATAGATGAGCAGTTCTTC.

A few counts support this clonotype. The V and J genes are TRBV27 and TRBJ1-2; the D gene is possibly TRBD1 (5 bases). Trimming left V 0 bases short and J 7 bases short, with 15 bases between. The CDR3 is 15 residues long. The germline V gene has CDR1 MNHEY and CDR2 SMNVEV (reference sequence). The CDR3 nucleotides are TGTGCCAGCAGTTTATCGGGGGTCCCCTTTGGTGGCTACACCTTC. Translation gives CASSLSGVPFGGYTF.

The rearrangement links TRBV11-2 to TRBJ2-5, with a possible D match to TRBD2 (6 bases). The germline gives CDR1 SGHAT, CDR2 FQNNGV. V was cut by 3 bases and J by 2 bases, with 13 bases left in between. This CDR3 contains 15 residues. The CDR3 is CASSFIGGRQETQYF. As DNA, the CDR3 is TGTGCCAGCAGCTTTATCGGGGGAAGACAAGAGACCCAGTACTTC.

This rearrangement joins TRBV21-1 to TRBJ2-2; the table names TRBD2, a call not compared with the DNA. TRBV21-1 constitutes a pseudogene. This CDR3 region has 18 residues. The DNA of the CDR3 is TGTGCCAGCACCTGTCCGGGACTAGCGGGAGGACGGCCCGGGGAGCTGTTTTTT. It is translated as CASTCPGLAGGRPGELFF.

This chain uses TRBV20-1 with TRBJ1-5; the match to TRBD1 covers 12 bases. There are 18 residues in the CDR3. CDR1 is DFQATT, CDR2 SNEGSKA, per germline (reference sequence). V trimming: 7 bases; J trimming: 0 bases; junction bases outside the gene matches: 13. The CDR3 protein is CSVSTGTGGDISNQPQHF. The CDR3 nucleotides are TGCAGTGTCTCTACCGGGACAGGGGGCGACATTAGCAATCAGCCCCAGCATTTT.

Written as DNA, the CDR3 is TGCAGTGCTAGGAAGGGCCTCAGCTCCTACGAGCAGTACTTC. The encoded protein is CSARKGLSSYEQYF. The chain couples TRBV20-1 to TRBJ2-7, with no clear D. Germline V gene lookup returns CDR1 DFQATT and CDR2 SNEGSKA (reference sequence). The CDR3 is 14 amino acids. Trimming stripped 3 bases from V and 0 bases from J, with 12 bases between.

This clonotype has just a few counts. CDR3 nucleotides: TGTGCCAGCAGTTTATCGTACACCTACGAGCAGTACTTC. Translation gives CASSLSYTYEQYF. The gene calls are TRBV27 and TRBJ2-7; D unresolved. The CDR3 consists of 13 residues. V lost 0 bases and J lost 2, with 5 bases in between. The V gene's germline CDR1 is MNHEY and CDR2 SMNVEV (reference sequence).